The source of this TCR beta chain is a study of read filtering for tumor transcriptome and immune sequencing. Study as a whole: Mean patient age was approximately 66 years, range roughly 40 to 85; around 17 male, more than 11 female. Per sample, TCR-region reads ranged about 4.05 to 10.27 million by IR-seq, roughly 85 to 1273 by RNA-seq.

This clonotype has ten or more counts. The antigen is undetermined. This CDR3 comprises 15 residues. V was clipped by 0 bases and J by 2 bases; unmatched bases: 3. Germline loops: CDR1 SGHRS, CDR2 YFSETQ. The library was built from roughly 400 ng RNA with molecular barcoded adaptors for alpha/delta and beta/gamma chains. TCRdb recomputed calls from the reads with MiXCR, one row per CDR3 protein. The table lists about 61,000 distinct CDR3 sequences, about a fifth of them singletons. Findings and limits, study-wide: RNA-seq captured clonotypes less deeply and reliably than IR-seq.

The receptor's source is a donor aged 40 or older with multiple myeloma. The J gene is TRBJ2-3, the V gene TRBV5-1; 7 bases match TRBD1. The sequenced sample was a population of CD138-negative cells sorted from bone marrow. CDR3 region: CASSLGGQVTDTQYF. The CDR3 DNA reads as TGCGCCAGCAGCTTGGGCGGACAGGTCACAGATACGCAGTATTTT.